One sample yielded the 21 T cell receptor beta chains listed below, sequenced in a study. In TCRdb, the 5' RACE reads were re-called with MiXCR into one record per CDR3 protein. The sample has about 32,000 distinct CDR3 sequences, 24% seen once. Specimen: memory CD4+ T cells sorted from blood. Subset indicated: memory CD4+ T cells, CD4+CD45RO+CD25-. These receptors all stem from a female donor with breast cancer.

This clonotype qualifies as medium-sized. This chain connects TRBV4-3 to TRBJ1-3; D is uncertain. The CDR3 sequence is 15 residues long. Germline CDR1 reads LGHNA; CDR2 reads YSLEER. The ends were cut back, 3 bases at V and 0 bases at J, with 9 bases in the middle. CDR3 sequence reads: CASSHLGYSGNTIYF. The CDR3 coding sequence is TGCGCCAGCAGCCATCTCGGTTACTCTGGAAACACCATATATTTT.

This clonotype occurred many times. This rearrangement joins TRBV7-9 to TRBJ2-7; D remains unclear. CDR3 length: 14 residues. CDR1 is SEHNR and CDR2 is FQNEAQ in the germline V gene (reference sequence). V gave up 2 bases and J gave up 4 bases, with 12 bases separating them. Written as DNA, the CDR3 is TGTGCCAGCAGCTTATCTAGGATCCCGTACGAGCAGTACTTC. Amino acids: CASSLSRIPYEQYF.

In its sample, this clonotype was seen many times. The chain is built from TRBV4-3 and TRBJ2-1, with D possibly matching TRBD2 (6 bases). CDR3 length: 16 residues. V was cut by 4 bases and J by 6 bases, with 19 bases left in between. The V gene's germline CDR1 is LGHNA and CDR2 YSLEER. CDR3 DNA: TGCGCCAGCAGCCGGCAAACGGGGAGGTCGGGCAATGAGCAGTTCTTC. This encodes CASSRQTGRSGNEQFF.

V gene TRBV7-9 combines with J gene TRBJ2-2; D uncertain. The germline V gene has CDR1 SEHNR and CDR2 FQNEAQ (reference sequence). Trimming shortened V by 5 bases and J by 4 bases, and 5 bases separated the two germline ends. This CDR3 region has 12 residues. The DNA of the CDR3 is TGTGCCAGCAGCCCAACCACCGGGGAGCTGTTTTTT. This translates into CASSPTTGELFF. Filled out from reference TRBV7-9 and TRBJ2-2, the complete variable domain reads DTGVSQNPRHKITKRGQNVTFRCDPISEHNRLYWYRQTLGQGPEFLTYFQNEAQLEKSRLLSDRFSAERPKGSFSTLEIQRTEQGDSAMYLCASSPTTGELFFGEGSRLTVL.

The CDR3 coding sequence is TGTGCCAGCAGCCCCTCGGTAGCTGGTAGCACTGAAGCTTTCTTT. Encoded protein: CASSPSVAGSTEAFF. The V gene is TRBV27, the J gene TRBJ1-1; D is unclear. From germline, CDR1 is MNHEY and CDR2 SMNVEV (reference sequence). V was trimmed by 6 bases and J by 4 bases, leaving 18 bases between them. There are 15 residues in the CDR3.

This sequence joins TRBV13 and TRBJ1-6; 7 bases fit TRBD1. V lost 5 bases and J lost 7; bases outside the gene matches: 5. Germline-derived CDR1 and CDR2 are PRHDT and FYEKMQ (reference sequence). The CDR3 covers 14 residues. The CDR3 sequence: CASSRQGVNSPLHF. In nucleotides, the CDR3 is TGTGCCAGCAGCCGACAGGGCGTAAATTCACCCCTCCACTTT. Full variable domain (missing parts from reference TRBV13 and TRBJ1-6): AAGVIQSPRHLIKEKRETATLKCYPIPRHDTVYWYQQGPGQDPQFLISFYEKMQSDKGSIPDRFSAQQFSDYHSELNMSSLELGDSALYFCASSRQGVNSPLHFGNGTRLTVT.

Turning to this clonotype: The germline gene is not matched at one end of the junction; a read error may be the cause. The gene calls are TRBV28 and TRBJ2-2; the D gene is possibly TRBD2 (7 bases). Looked up from germline, CDR1 is MDHEN and CDR2 is SYDVKM. The CDR3 has 15 amino acids. The CDR3 coding sequence is TGTGCCTGCAGTTCATCCCCGGGGGGCTTTGGGGAGCTGTTTTTT. Protein sequence: CACSSSPGGFGELFF. Filled out from reference TRBV28 and TRBJ2-2, the complete variable domain reads DVKVTQSSRYLVKRTGEKVFLECVQDMDHENMFWYRQDPGLGLRLIYFSYDVKMKEKGDIPEGYSVSREKKERFSLILESASTNQTSMYLCACSSSPGGFGELFFGEGSRLTVL.

This chain links TRBV6-1 with TRBJ1-5; perhaps TRBD1 as D (6 bases). The length of the CDR3 is 16 residues. Germline values: CDR1 MNHNS, CDR2 SASEGT. Trimming left V 0 bases short and J 5 bases short, with 14 bases between. The CDR3 region is CASSEAWTAIYQPQHF. DNA of the CDR3: TGTGCCAGCAGTGAAGCTTGGACAGCGATTTATCAGCCCCAGCATTTT.

By frequency in the sample, this clonotype is medium-sized. The gene calls are TRBV6-2 or TRBV6-3 and TRBJ2-7, with TRBD1 matching over 11 bases. J gave up 3 bases and V 5 bases, and 6 bases lay outside the gene matches. Germline loops: CDR1 MNHEY, CDR2 SVGEGT. The CDR3 sequence is 15 residues long. The CDR3, as DNA: TGTGCCAGCAGTCCCCGGACAGGGGGCAGCTACGAGCAGTACTTC. It yields the protein CASSPRTGGSYEQYF.

This clonotype was seen a few times. The chain has TRBV9 and TRBJ2-7; 7 bases line up with TRBD2. With V trimmed by 2 bases and J by 6 bases, 5 bases remained unmatched. Germline V gives CDR1 SGDLS, CDR2 YYNGEE. The CDR3 covers 13 residues. In nucleotides, the CDR3 is TGTGCCAGCAGCGTTAGCGGGCGCCTCGAGCAGTACTTC. Translation: CASSVSGRLEQYF.

This clonotype was detected many times. The rearrangement uses TRBV5-1 and TRBJ1-1; D not certain. Trimming removed 4 bases at V and 3 bases at J, with 19 bases between. Per the germline V gene, CDR1 is SGHRS and CDR2 is YFSETQ. The CDR3 covers 16 residues. For the CDR3, the DNA is TGCGCCAGCAGCCGCTTCTTTGAAGGAGAAGACACTGAAGCTTTCTTT. Amino acids: CASSRFFEGEDTEAFF.

The rearrangement links TRBV6-1 to TRBJ2-7, with D tentatively TRBD1 or TRBD2 (5 bases each). This CDR3 has 14 amino acids. CDR1 MNHNS and CDR2 SASEGT come from the germline V gene. In DNA, the CDR3 is TGTATCAGCAGCCCATGGGACGCAACCTACGAGCAGTACTTC. It translates to CISSPWDATYEQYF.

Comments on this clonotype: It may be a read error: a sequence one base away is much more abundant. This chain connects TRBV12-3 or TRBV12-4 to TRBJ2-2, with D unresolved. The CDR3 totals 13 residues. The CDR3 loop reads CVSSLRQTGELFF. The DNA for the CDR3 is TGTGTCAGCAGTTTAAGACAAACCGGGGAGCTGTTTTTT.

The chain links TRBV5-6 to TRBJ2-7; the D is unclear. Germline assignment: CDR1 SGHDT and CDR2 YYEEEE. The CDR3 has 14 amino acids. V shed 1 base and J shed 3 bases, with 11 bases lying between them. CDR3 loop: CASSLRASIYEQYF. As DNA, the CDR3 is TGTGCCAGCAGCTTGCGGGCCAGTATCTACGAGCAGTACTTC.

This chain connects TRBV7-6 to TRBJ1-6; D is unresolved. Trimming removed 2 bases at V and 7 bases at J, with 6 bases between. Germline V CDR1 and CDR2: SGHVS, FNYEAQ. This CDR3 region has 13 residues. The CDR3 sequence is CASSLQSNSPLHF. CDR3 sequence (DNA): TGTGCCAGCAGCTTACAATCCAATTCACCCCTCCACTTT.

Only a few counts were recorded for this clonotype. The V and J genes are TRBV7-2 and TRBJ2-3; no clear D. V lost 1 base and J 0 bases, leaving 11 bases between the germline ends. The CDR3 runs 16 residues. Germline CDR1 reads SGHTA; CDR2 reads FQGNSA. CDR3 loop: CASSLGGPTSTDTQYF. CDR3 nucleotide sequence: TGTGCCAGCAGCTTAGGAGGTCCCACTAGCACAGATACGCAGTATTTT.

The chain couples TRBV7-9 to TRBJ2-7; D gene unclear. Germline V gene data show CDR1 as SEHNR and CDR2 as FQNEAQ (reference sequence). The CDR3 is made up of 15 amino acids. V lost 1 base and J 0 bases, leaving 10 bases between the germline ends. CDR3 region: CASSLDPQSSYEQYF. CDR3 DNA: TGTGCCAGCAGCTTAGACCCCCAGAGCTCCTACGAGCAGTACTTC.

Regarding this clonotype: An end of the junction differs from the germline gene, which may be a read error. The CDR3 reads CASSLKADREQSF. The CDR3 DNA sequence: TGTGCCAGCAGTTTGAAGGCGGACAGGGAGCAGTCCTTC. The V gene is TRBV27, the J gene TRBJ2-1, with TRBD1 matching 8 bases. The germline V gene has CDR1 MNHEY and CDR2 SMNVEV (reference sequence). This CDR3 is 13 amino acids long.

This clonotype has only a few counts. The germline gene is not matched at one end of the junction; a read error may be the cause. The rearrangement uses TRBV7-6 and TRBJ2-5; D is perhaps TRBD1 (7 bases). The germline V gene has CDR1 SGHVS and CDR2 FNYEAQ. The CDR3 spans 13 residues. The CDR3 region has the DNA TGTGCCAGCAGCTCAGGGGGGTCGGAGACCAAGTACTTC. Its translation: CASSSGGSETKYF.

Sample share makes this clonotype medium-sized. The rearrangement links TRBV11-3 to TRBJ2-1; 10 bases line up with TRBD2. This CDR3 spans 15 amino acids. With V trimmed by 0 bases and J by 7 bases, 3 bases remained unmatched. CDR1 and CDR2 (germline): SGHNT, YENEEA. CDR3 residues: CASSLDPTSGNEQFF. The CDR3 nucleotides read TGTGCCAGCAGCTTAGATCCGACTAGCGGGAATGAGCAGTTCTTC.

This clonotype was seen repeatedly, ten times or more. The chain joins TRBV9 to TRBJ1-6; the D gene is possibly TRBD1 (6 bases). The CDR3 consists of 14 residues. Germline V gene lookup returns CDR1 SGDLS and CDR2 YYNGEE. The ends were cut back, 4 bases at V and 7 bases at J, with 12 bases in the middle. CDR3 sequence (DNA): TGTGCCAGCAGCCCCTCGGACAGAAATTCACCCCTCCACTTT. Protein: CASSPSDRNSPLHF.